One and the same sample provided the 9 T cell receptor beta chains below, sequenced in a study of blood T cell repertoires in COVID-19. Assay used: immunoSEQ multiplex PCR; TCRdb lists only in-frame clones, some missing. The sample has about 99,000 clones, roughly four fifths seen once. The material sequenced was peripheral blood. The receptors were gathered from a man aged 55 to 70 with acute or convalescent COVID-19.

The V call is TRBV28, the J call TRBJ1-1; unclear D gene. This CDR3 has 12 residues. V gave up 6 bases and J gave up 1 base, with 6 bases separating them. Germline-derived CDR1 and CDR2 are MDHEN and SYDVKM. The CDR3: CASRIGNTEAFF. The CDR3 DNA reads TGTGCCAGCAGGATCGGGAACACTGAAGCTTTCTTT. The variable domain in full, with the rest retrieved from reference TRBV28 and TRBJ1-1, is DVKVTQSSRYLVKRTGEKVFLECVQDMDHENMFWYRQDPGLGLRLIYFSYDVKMKEKGDIPEGYSVSREKKERFSLILESASTNQTSMYLCASRIGNTEAFFGQGTRLTVV.

This chain connects TRBV18 to TRBJ2-1; 8 nucleotides align to TRBD2. This CDR3 contains 16 residues. The V and J ends lost 3 bases and 5 bases, in that order; junction bases with no gene match: 9. Germline-derived CDR1 and CDR2 are KGHSH and LQKENI. CDR3 protein: CASSPPSGGRHNEQFF. DNA for the CDR3: TGTGCCAGCTCACCCCCAAGCGGGGGCAGACACAATGAGCAGTTCTTC.

The V gene is TRBV3-1 (or the pseudogene TRBV3-2), the J gene TRBJ1-5; D remains unclear. This CDR3 region has 15 residues. With 0 bases removed from V and 1 base from J, the gap between germline ends came to 7 bases. The germline CDR1 and CDR2 sequences are LGHDT and YNNKEL (reference sequence). The CDR3 spells CASSQDTESNQPQHF. The CDR3 coding sequence is TGTGCCAGCAGCCAAGATACAGAGAGCAATCAGCCCCAGCATTTT.

As for this clone: A read error may produce the germline difference seen at one junction end. This chain connects TRBV7-7 to TRBJ2-5, with TRBD2 matching over 8 bases. CDR1 is SSHAT, CDR2 FNYEAQ, per germline (reference sequence). The CDR3 covers 15 residues. The chain's CDR3 is CASSLGSGSVETQYF. CDR3 bases: TGTGCTAGCAGCTTAGGGAGCGGGAGTGTGGAGACCCAGTACTTC. The full variable domain, completed using reference TRBV7-7 and TRBJ2-5, is GAGVSQSPRYKVTKRGQDVTLRCDPISSHATLYWYQQALGQGPEFLTYFNYEAQPDKSGLPSDRFSAERPEGSISTLTIQRTEQRDSAMYRCASSLGSGSVETQYFGPGTRLLVL.

This clone was found a few times. The V and J genes are TRBV7-2 and TRBJ2-7; the D is unclear. Trimming stripped 1 base from V and 1 base from J, with 8 bases between. The CDR3 contains 14 residues. CDR1 and CDR2 (germline): SGHTA, FQGNSA. CDR3 sequence reads: CASSLDPNSYEQYF. The CDR3 DNA reads TGTGCCAGCAGCTTAGACCCTAATTCCTACGAGCAGTACTTC.

The rearrangement links TRBV18 to TRBJ2-2; no clear D gene. CDR3 length: 17 amino acids. Per germline, CDR1 KGHSH and CDR2 LQKENI. V dropped 2 bases and J dropped 2 bases, with 15 bases sitting between them. CDR3 residues: CASSPYPSPPNTGELFF. The CDR3 DNA reads TGTGCCAGCTCACCATACCCTAGTCCACCTAACACCGGGGAGCTGTTTTTT. Combining the CDR3 with reference TRBV18 and TRBJ2-2 gives the whole variable domain NAGVMQNPRHLVRRRGQEARLRCSPMKGHSHVYWYRQLPEEGLKFMVYLQKENIIDESGMPKERFSAEFPKEGPSILRIQQVVRGDSAAYFCASSPYPSPPNTGELFFGEGSRLTVL.

The chain joins TRBV18 to TRBJ1-1; perhaps TRBD1 as D (5 bases). The CDR3 runs 14 residues. Germline CDR1 reads KGHSH; CDR2 reads LQKENI. V was pared by 3 bases and J by 0 bases, with 8 bases between. The CDR3 here is CASSPDNLNTEAFF. The CDR3 bases are TGTGCCAGCTCACCGGACAACCTGAACACTGAAGCTTTCTTT.

V usage is TRBV6-2 or TRBV6-3 and J usage is TRBJ1-2; 7 positions match TRBD1. The CDR3 consists of 15 residues. Germline assignment: CDR1 MNHEY and CDR2 SVGEGT. The V segment lost 0 bases and the J segment 7 bases; nucleotides outside the gene matches: 8. Here the CDR3 DNA reads TGTGCCAGCAGTTACTCGGGGACAGTATCTTCTGGCTACACCTTC. This translates into CASSYSGTVSSGYTF.

The chain couples TRBV28 to TRBJ1-2; maybe TRBD1 (5 bases). In germline, CDR1 is MDHEN, CDR2 SYDVKM. Trimming shortened V by 2 bases and J by 6 bases, and 7 bases separated the two germline ends. The CDR3 sequence is 12 residues long. In nucleotides, the CDR3 is TGTGCCAGCAGTTTACAGGGCGATGGCTACACCTTC. Its protein product is CASSLQGDGYTF.